This T cell receptor beta chain was captured by sequencing in a study of T cells in Graves' hyperthyroidism and ophthalmopathy. Whole-study context: Any treatment followed the collection of peripheral blood at initial diagnosis.

This clonotype has at least ten counts. Its antigen is unidentified. The CDR3 runs to 17 residues. Germline CDR1 and CDR2: LNHNV and YYDKDF (reference sequence). V was shortened by 0 bases and J by 0 bases, with 15 bases between the two germline ends. Ophthalmopathy patients had moderate-to-severe active disease, CAS ≥3, NOSPECS ≥4, and disease duration under 3 months. Study-wide findings and caveats: The model identified upcoming ophthalmopathy a median about six months ahead of onset.

There were TCR beta CDR3 regions amplified from RNA transcripts. Researchers ran a first-round RT-PCR on the TCR CDR3 using the HTBI primer set. One entry per CDR3 protein, called by TCRdb with MiXCR from the multiplex PCR reads. The top ten clones hold 55% to 60% of a sample with around 290,000 distinct CDR3 sequences, approximately 15% of them seen once. The source of this sequence is a woman aged 55 to 70 with Graves' ophthalmopathy. The chain joins TRBV15 to TRBJ2-7, with D tentatively TRBD2 (5 bases). Sequenced: blood. The CDR3 sequence: CATSRDSAGFSSYEQYF. In DNA form, the CDR3 reads TGTGCCACCAGCAGAGATTCTGCGGGTTTTAGCTCCTACGAGCAGTACTTC.